The text below deals with one TCR beta chain. This record belongs to a study of blood T cell repertoires in COVID-19. Study-level information: From the United States, Italy and Spain came samples of acute and convalescent COVID-19.

Sequencing used immunoSEQ multiplex PCR; TCRdb keeps in-frame clones, though not all of them. The sample lists some 230,000 clones, 70% to 90% occurring once. Germline loops: CDR1 SGHDN, CDR2 FVKESK. V was clipped by 5 bases and J by 5 bases, with 16 bases between them. The CDR3 runs 14 residues. Sequenced input: peripheral blood. The V and J genes are TRBV14 and TRBJ2-7; D is possibly TRBD2 (6 bases). This sequence was found in a man between 50 and 59 years old who had recovered from COVID-19. CDR3 nucleotide sequence: TGTGCCAGCAGCTACGGGGGTCTATCCCACGAGCAGTACTTC. The encoded protein is CASSYGGLSHEQYF. Complete variable domain (other parts from reference TRBV14 and TRBJ2-7): EAGVTQFPSHSVIEKGQTVTLRCDPISGHDNLYWYRRVMGKEIKFLLHFVKESKQDESGMPNNRFLAERTGGTYSTLKVQPAELEDSGVYFCASSYGGLSHEQYFGPGTRLTVT.